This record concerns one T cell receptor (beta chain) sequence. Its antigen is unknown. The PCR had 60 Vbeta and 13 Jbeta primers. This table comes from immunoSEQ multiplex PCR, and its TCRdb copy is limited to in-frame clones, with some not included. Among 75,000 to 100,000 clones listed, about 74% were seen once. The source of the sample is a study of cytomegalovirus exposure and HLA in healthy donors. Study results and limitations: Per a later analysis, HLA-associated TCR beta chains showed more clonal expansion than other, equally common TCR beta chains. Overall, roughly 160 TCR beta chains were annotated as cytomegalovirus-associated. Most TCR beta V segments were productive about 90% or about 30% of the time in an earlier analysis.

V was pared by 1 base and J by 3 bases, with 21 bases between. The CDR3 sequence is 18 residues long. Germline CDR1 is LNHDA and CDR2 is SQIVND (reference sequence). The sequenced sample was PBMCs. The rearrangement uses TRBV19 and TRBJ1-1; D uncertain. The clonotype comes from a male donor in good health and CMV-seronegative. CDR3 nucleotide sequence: TGTGCCAGTAGTATAGTCTTGGAGATGGAGGTTCTGGACACTGAAGCTTTCTTT. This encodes CASSIVLEMEVLDTEAFF.